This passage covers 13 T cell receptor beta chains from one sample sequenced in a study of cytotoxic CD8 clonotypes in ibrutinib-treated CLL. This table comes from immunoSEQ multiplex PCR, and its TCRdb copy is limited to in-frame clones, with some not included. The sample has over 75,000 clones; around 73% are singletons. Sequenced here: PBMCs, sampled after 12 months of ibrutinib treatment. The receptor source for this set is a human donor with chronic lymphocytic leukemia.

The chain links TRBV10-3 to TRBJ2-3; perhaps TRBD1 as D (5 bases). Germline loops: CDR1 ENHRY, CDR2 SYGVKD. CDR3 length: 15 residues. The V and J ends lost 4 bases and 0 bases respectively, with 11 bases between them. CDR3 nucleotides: TGTGCCATCAGTGTGGGGCAGTCTAGCACAGATACGCAGTATTTT. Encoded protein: CAISVGQSSTDTQYF.

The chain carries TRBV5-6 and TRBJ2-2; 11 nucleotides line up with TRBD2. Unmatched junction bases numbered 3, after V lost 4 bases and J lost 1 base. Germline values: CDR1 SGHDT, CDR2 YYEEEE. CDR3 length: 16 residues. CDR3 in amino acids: CASSPLAGGNTGELFF. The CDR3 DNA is TGTGCCAGCAGCCCCCTAGCGGGGGGGAACACCGGGGAGCTGTTTTTT.

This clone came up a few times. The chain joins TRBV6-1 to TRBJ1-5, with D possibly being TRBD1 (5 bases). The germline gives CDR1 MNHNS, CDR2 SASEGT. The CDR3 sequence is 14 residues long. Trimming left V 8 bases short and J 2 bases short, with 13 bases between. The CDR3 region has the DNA TGTGCCAGCGGCGGGGACGGAGGCAATCAGCCCCAGCATTTT. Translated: CASGGDGGNQPQHF.

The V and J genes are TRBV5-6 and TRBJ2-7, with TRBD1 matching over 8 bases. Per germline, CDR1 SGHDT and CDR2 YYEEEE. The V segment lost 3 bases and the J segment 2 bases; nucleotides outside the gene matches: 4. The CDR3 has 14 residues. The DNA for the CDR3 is TGTGCCAGCAGCTGGAAACAGGGGGCCTACGAGCAGTACTTC. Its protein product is CASSWKQGAYEQYF.

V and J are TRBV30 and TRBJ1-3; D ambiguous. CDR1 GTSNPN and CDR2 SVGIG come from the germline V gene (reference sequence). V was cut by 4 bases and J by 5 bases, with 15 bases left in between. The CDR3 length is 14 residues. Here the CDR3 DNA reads TGTGCCTGGACCCTCCCGAGCGGGAGAAACACCATATATTTT. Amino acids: CAWTLPSGRNTIYF.

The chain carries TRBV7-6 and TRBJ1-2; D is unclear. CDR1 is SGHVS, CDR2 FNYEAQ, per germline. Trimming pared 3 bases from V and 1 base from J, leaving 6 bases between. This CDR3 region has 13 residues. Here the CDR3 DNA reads TGTGCCAGCAGCTTCGGGAGTAACTATGGCTACACCTTC. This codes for CASSFGSNYGYTF.

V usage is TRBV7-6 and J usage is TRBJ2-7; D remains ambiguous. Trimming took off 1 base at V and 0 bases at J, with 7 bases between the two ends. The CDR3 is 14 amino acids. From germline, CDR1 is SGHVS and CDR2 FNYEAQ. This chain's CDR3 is CASSLGQDSYEQYF. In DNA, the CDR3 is TGTGCCAGCAGCTTAGGGCAGGACTCCTACGAGCAGTACTTC.

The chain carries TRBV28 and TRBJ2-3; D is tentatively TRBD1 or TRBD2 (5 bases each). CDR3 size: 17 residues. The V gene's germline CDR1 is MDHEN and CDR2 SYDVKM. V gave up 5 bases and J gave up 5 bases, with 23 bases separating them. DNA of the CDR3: TGTGCCAGCAGTACATCGCCCGGGACCTCACGAGAAGATACGCAGTATTTT. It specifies CASSTSPGTSREDTQYF.

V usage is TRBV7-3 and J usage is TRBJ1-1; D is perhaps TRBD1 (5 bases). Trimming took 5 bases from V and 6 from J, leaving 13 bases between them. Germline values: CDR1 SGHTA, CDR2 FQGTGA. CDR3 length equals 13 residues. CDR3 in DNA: TGTGCCAGCAGCCAATTGCTAGGGGCTGAAGCTTTCTTT. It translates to CASSQLLGAEAFF. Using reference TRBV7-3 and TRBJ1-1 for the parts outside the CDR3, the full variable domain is GAGVSQTPSNKVTEKGKYVELRCDPISGHTALYWYRQSLGQGPEFLIYFQGTGAADDSGLPNDRFFAVRPEGSVSTLKIQRTERGDSAVYLCASSQLLGAEAFFGQGTRLTVV.

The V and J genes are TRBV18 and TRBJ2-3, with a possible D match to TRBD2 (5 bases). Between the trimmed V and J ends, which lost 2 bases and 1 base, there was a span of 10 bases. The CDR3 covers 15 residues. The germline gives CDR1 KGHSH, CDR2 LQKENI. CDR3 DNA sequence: TGTGCCAGCTCACCATTGCCGGAGGGCACAGATACGCAGTATTTT. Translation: CASSPLPEGTDTQYF.

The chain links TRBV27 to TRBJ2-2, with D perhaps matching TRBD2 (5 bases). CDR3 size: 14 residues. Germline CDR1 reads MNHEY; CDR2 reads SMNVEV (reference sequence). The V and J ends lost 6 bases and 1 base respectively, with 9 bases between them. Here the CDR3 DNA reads TGTGCCAGCAGGGAGGAGAGGAACACCGGGGAGCTGTTTTTT. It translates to CASREERNTGELFF.

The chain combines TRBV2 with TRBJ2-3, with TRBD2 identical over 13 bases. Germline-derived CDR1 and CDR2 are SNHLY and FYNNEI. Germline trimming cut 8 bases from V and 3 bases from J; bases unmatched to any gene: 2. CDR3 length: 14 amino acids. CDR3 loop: CASGLAGVTDTQYF. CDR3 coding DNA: TGTGCCAGCGGACTAGCGGGGGTTACAGATACGCAGTATTTT.

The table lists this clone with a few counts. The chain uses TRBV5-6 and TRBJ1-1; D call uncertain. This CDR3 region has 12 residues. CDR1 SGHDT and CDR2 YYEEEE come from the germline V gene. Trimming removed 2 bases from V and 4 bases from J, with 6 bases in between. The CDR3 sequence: CASSLGLTEAFF. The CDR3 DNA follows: TGTGCCAGCAGCTTAGGGCTCACTGAAGCTTTCTTT.